This T cell receptor (beta chain) came from a study of control samples from healthy donors and cancer patients. V was trimmed by 2 bases and J by 1 base, leaving 14 bases between them. Germline V gives CDR1 MNHEY, CDR2 SVGAGI. The CDR3 is 16 amino acids. The method was immunoSEQ multiplex PCR; TCRdb's version includes in-frame clones alone and lacks a portion of them. Among under 450,000 clones listed, over 75% were seen once. The sequencing sample was made of PBMCs. The clonotype was recovered from a man in his forties or fifties with head and neck cancer. V is TRBV6-5 and J is TRBJ1-2, with D perhaps TRBD1 (5 bases). CDR3 residues: CASSYQSPGLNYGYTF. The CDR3, as DNA: TGTGCCAGCAGTTACCAAAGCCCGGGGCTTAACTATGGCTACACCTTC.